This T cell receptor (beta chain) was obtained from a study of fetal regulatory T cell absence and autoimmunity (dated by TCRdb to about 2017). Concerning the study at large: Exocrine pancreas autoimmunity was seen in the IPEX patients without clinical diabetes.

Repertoire sequencing was done on genomic DNA taken from frozen pancreas tissue. The DNeasy Blood and Tissue Kit was used to extract about 2-3 ug of genomic DNA from either umbilical cord blood or frozen pancreas. Trimming at the junction amounts to 0 bases on V and 0 bases on J, and the germline ends lie 6 bases apart. The CDR3, from cysteine to phenylalanine, totals 14 residues. Only CDR3 DNA is held: 42 bases, read in frame from base 1. CDR1 and CDR2, per the germline V gene, are LGHNA and YSLEER. Amplification and barcoding of TCRbeta CDR3 regions were carried out by two-step multiplex PCR on the immunoSEQ human TCRbeta survey platform. Libraries were sequenced on Illumina instruments, with IgH sequenced in parallel from the same samples. From the authors' description of their analysis: Raw reads were filtered against IMGT V, D, J definitions and binned by a nearest-neighbor algorithm to remove PCR and sequencing errors. Clones were defined by identical nucleotide sequence; differential abundance between tissues used per-clone Fisher exact tests with pFDR threshold p<0.01. A minimum inclusion filter of 10 in either sample excluded clones with frequencies too low for statistical inference. The immunoSEQ Analyzer was used for pairwise clonal comparisons, and IMGT tools were used to assess gene family usage. Entries here come from immuneACCESS through TCRdb and include only in-frame sequences with V and J called. Some clones fail to appear in such tables; in the studies checked, an unresolved V gene covers under half of the shortfall, and the cause of the remainder is unknown. Clonal size and the V and J genes are those of that table, whereas D and trimming came from the DNA. The sample table shows approximately 94,000 clones, and 72% are seen once. Together, the top ten hold 2% of the sample.

Regarding this clone: Its cognate antigen has yet to be identified. There are no base qualities to consult, and no much larger clone falls within one base.

Study-level results and caveats: Cord blood and pancreas had broadly similar TRB gene family usage, which resembled published neonatal and adult repertoires. The oligoclonal enrichment was taken as support for antigen-driven autoimmunity in the pancreas before birth in IPEX syndrome. The TCR compartment showed significant oligoclonal enrichment in pancreas versus cord blood, with some top clones over 100-fold enriched.

The TCR comes from a male donor with IPEX syndrome. The V and J segments used are TRBV4-3 and TRBJ2-7, with the D gene not clear enough to name. The sequencing sample was made of pancreas tissue. The base sequence is TGCGCCAGCAGCCAAGAACCCTTCTCCTACGAGCAGTACTTC. This gives the protein CASSQEPFSYEQYF.